Only one count was recorded for the clone carrying this TCR beta chain. This record belongs to a study of pediatric ulcerative colitis. CDR1 and CDR2 from the germline V gene are SQVTM and ANQGSEA. Deletions cut 7 bases from V and 5 bases from J, with 15 bases between. This CDR3 has 13 residues. Sequencing was performed with immunoSEQ multiplex PCR; in TCRdb, only in-frame clones are kept and a portion is missing. The sample has under 20,000 clones, around 74% seen once. One to two pinch biopsies were taken from the rectum during colonoscopy. This clonotype was sampled from a girl under 18 with moderate ulcerative colitis. The sample was gut tissue. The chain recombines TRBV29-1 with TRBJ1-5, with D possibly TRBD1 on 5 matching bases. CDR3 amino acids: CSAQGTSDQPQHF. Written as DNA, the CDR3 is TGCAGCGCCCAGGGTACATCGGATCAGCCCCAGCATTTT.